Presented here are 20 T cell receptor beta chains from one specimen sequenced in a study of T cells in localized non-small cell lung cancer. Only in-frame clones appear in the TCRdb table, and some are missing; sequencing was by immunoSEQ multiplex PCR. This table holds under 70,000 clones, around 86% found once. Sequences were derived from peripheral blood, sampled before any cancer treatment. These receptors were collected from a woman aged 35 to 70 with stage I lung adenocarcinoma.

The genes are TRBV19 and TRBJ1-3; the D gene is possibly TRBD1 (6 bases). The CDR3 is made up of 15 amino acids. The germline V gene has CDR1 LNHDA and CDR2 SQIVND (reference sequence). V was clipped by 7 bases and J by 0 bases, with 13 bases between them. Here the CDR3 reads CASTQGTFSGNTIYF. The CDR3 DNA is TGTGCCAGTACGCAGGGGACCTTCTCTGGAAACACCATATATTTT.

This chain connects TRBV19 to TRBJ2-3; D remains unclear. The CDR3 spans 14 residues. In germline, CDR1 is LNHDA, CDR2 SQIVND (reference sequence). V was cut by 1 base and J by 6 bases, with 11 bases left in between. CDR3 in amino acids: CASSIGLRADTQYF. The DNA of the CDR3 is TGTGCCAGTAGTATAGGTCTGAGAGCCGATACGCAGTATTTT.

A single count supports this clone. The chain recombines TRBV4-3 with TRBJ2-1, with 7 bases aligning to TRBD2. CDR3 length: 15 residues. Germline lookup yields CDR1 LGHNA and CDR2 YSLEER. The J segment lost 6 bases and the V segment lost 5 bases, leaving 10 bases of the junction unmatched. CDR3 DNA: TGCGCCAGCAGCTTAATAAGCGGGGCCCTCAATGAGCAGTTCTTC. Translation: CASSLISGALNEQFF.

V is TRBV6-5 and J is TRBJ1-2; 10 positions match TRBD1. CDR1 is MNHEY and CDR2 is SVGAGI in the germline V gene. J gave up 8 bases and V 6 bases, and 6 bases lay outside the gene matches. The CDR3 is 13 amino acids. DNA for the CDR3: TGTGCCAGCAGCTACGGGACAGGGGAGGGCTACACCTTC. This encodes CASSYGTGEGYTF.

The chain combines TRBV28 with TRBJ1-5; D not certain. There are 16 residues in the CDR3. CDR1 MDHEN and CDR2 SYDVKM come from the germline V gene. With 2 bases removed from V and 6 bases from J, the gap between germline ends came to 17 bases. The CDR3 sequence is CASSLGGAARGQPQHF. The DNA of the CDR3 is TGTGCCAGCAGTTTAGGTGGAGCCGCTCGGGGTCAGCCCCAGCATTTT. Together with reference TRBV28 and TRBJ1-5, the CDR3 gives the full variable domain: DVKVTQSSRYLVKRTGEKVFLECVQDMDHENMFWYRQDPGLGLRLIYFSYDVKMKEKGDIPEGYSVSREKKERFSLILESASTNQTSMYLCASSLGGAARGQPQHFGDGTRLSIL.

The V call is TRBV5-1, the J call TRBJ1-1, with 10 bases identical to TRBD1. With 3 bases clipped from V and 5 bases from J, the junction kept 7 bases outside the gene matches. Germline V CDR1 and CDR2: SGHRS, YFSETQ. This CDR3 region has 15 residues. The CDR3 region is CASSSQTGGGTEAFF. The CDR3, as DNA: TGCGCCAGCAGCTCTCAGACAGGGGGCGGAACTGAAGCTTTCTTT.

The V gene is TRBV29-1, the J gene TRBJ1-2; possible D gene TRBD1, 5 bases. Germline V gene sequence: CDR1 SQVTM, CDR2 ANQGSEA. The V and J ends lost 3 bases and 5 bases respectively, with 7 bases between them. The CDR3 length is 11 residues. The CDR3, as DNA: TGCAGCGTTGACAGGGAGTATGGCTACACCTTC. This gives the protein CSVDREYGYTF.

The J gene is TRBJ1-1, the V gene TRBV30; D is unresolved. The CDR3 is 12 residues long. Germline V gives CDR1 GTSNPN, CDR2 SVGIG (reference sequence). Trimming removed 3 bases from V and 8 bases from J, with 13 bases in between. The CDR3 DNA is TGTGCCTGGAGAGGCCCCTCTCCAGAAGCTTTCTTT. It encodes CAWRGPSPEAFF.

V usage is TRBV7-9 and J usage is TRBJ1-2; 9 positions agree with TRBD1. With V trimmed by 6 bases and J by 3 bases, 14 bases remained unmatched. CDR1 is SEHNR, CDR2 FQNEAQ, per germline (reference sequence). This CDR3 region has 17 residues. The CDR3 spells CASSPSGTGLRHYGYTF. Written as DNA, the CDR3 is TGTGCCAGCAGTCCGTCCGGGACAGGGCTTCGACACTATGGCTACACCTTC. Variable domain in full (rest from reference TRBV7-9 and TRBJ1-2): DTGVSQNPRHKITKRGQNVTFRCDPISEHNRLYWYRQTLGQGPEFLTYFQNEAQLEKSRLLSDRFSAERPKGSFSTLEIQRTEQGDSAMYLCASSPSGTGLRHYGYTFGSGTRLTVV.

The CDR3: CASSPGPGSEQYF. CDR3 bases: TGTGCCAGCAGCCCGGGACCCGGCAGCGAGCAGTACTTC. V is TRBV11-3 and J is TRBJ2-7; D assignment may be TRBD1 or TRBD2 (5 bases each). The germline V and J ends were trimmed by 5 bases and 6 bases, with 14 bases remaining between them. Germline lookup yields CDR1 SGHNT and CDR2 YENEEA. CDR3 length: 13 residues.

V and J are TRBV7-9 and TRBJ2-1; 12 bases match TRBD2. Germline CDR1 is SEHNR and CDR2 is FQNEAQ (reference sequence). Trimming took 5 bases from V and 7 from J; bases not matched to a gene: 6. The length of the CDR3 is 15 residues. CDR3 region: CASSHPSGGENEQFF. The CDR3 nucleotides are TGTGCCAGCAGCCACCCTAGCGGGGGGGAAAATGAGCAGTTCTTC.

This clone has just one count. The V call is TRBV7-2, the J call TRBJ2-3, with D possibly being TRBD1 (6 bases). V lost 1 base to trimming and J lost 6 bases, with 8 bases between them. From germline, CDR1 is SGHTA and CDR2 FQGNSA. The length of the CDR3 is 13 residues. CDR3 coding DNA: TGTGCCAGCAGCTTAGATAGGGGGGATACGCAGTATTTT. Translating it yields CASSLDRGDTQYF.

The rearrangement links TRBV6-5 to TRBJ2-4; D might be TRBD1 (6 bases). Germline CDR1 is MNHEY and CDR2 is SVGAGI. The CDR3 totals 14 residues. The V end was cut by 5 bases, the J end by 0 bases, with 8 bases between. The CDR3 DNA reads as TGTGCCAGCAGTCCCAGGGGAGCCAAAAACATTCAGTACTTC. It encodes CASSPRGAKNIQYF.

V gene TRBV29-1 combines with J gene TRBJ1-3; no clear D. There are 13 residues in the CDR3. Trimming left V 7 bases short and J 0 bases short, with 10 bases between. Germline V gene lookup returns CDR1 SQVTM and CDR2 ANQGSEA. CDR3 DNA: TGCAGCGCTCAGCTGAGCTCTGGAAACACCATATATTTT. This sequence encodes CSAQLSSGNTIYF.

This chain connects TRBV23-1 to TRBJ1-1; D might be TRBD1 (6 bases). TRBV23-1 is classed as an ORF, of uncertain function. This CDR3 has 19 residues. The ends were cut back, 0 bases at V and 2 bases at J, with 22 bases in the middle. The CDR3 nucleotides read TGCGCCAGCAGTCAATCGGGGGCCGCCTGGCCCCGGCACAACACTGAAGCTTTCTTT. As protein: CASSQSGAAWPRHNTEAFF.

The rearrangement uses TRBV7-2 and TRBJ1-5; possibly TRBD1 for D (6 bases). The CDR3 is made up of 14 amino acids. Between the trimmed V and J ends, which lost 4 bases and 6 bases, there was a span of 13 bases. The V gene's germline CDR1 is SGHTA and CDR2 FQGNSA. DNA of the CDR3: TGTGCCAGCAGCTCAAGGGGGGGGTTTCAGCCCCAGCATTTT. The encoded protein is CASSSRGGFQPQHF.

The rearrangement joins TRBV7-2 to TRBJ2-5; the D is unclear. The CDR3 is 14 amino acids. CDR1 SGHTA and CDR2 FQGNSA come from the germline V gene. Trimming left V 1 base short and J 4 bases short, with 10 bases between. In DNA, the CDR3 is TGTGCCAGCAGCTTAGGACCGGGTACAGAGACCCAGTACTTC. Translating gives CASSLGPGTETQYF.

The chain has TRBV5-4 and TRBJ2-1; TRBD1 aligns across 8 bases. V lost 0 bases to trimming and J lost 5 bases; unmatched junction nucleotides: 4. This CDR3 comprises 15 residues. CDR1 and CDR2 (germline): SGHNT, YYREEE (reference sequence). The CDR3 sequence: CASSLGQGPDNEQFF. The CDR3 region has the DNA TGTGCCAGCAGCTTGGGACAGGGGCCGGACAATGAGCAGTTCTTC.

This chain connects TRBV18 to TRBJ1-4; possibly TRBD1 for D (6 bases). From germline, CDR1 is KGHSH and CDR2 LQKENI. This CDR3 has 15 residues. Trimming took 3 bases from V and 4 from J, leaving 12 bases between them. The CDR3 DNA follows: TGTGCCAGCTCACCTGGGACACCATTTAATGAAAAACTGTTTTTT. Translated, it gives CASSPGTPFNEKLFF.

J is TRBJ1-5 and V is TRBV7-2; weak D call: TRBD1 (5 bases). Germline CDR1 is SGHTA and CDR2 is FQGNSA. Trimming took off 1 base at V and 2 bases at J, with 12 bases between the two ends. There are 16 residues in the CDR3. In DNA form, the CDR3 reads TGTGCCAGCAGCTTAGATGAGGGGTTAGGCAATCAGCCCCAGCATTTT. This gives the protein CASSLDEGLGNQPQHF.